A single sample gave rise to the 31 T cell receptor beta chains below, sequenced in a study of Ad26.COV2.S vaccination and SARS-CoV-2 variants. Repertoires were generated with immunoSEQ multiplex PCR, while TCRdb's copy carries only in-frame clones and drops some. The sample carries 350,000 to 450,000 clones, about 90% recorded once. Treatment of the sample: 19 received Ad26.COV2.S at low or high dose, single or two shots; several received placebo; per-sample allocation not given. Each sample was drawn 63 days after the first injection (of vaccine or placebo). Source: peripheral blood, taken in a trial of Ad26.COV2.S vaccine versus placebo. These receptors were taken from a person aged 18-60 years who received the Ad26.COV2.S COVID-19 vaccine or a placebo.

The genes are TRBV18 and TRBJ1-4; D remains unclear. The CDR3 has 15 amino acids. CDR1 and CDR2 (germline): KGHSH, LQKENI. Between the trimmed V and J ends, which lost 2 bases and 7 bases, there was a span of 14 bases. The CDR3 coding sequence is TGTGCCAGCTCACCAGCCGATCCGGGTAGTGAAAAACTGTTTTTT. It codes for CASSPADPGSEKLFF.

This chain links TRBV14 with TRBJ1-2, with unresolved D. This CDR3 contains 12 residues. The germline gives CDR1 SGHDN, CDR2 FVKESK. Between the trimmed V and J ends, which lost 5 bases and 6 bases, there was a span of 10 bases. For the CDR3, the DNA is TGTGCCAGCAGCAAAGTCCCCCATGGCTACACCTTC. This gives the protein CASSKVPHGYTF.

The chain is built from TRBV3-1 (or the pseudogene TRBV3-2) and TRBJ1-2; 9 nucleotides line up with TRBD1. The CDR3 length is 17 residues. Germline V lookup: CDR1 LGHDT, CDR2 YNNKEL (reference sequence). With V trimmed by 0 bases and J by 8 bases, 13 bases remained unmatched. CDR3 in amino acids: CASSQDLQGARVRGYTF. The CDR3 nucleotides are TGTGCCAGCAGCCAAGATCTACAGGGGGCTCGGGTTAGGGGCTACACCTTC.

V is TRBV19 and J is TRBJ2-7; no definite D call. Germline loops: CDR1 LNHDA, CDR2 SQIVND (reference sequence). CDR3 length equals 14 residues. The germline V and J ends were trimmed by 10 bases and 2 bases, with 18 bases remaining between them. CDR3: CATQYGYGPYEQYF. DNA for the CDR3: TGTGCCACTCAGTATGGGTACGGACCCTACGAGCAGTACTTC.

V gene TRBV19 combines with J gene TRBJ1-6; tentatively, D is TRBD1 (6 bases). The CDR3 has 13 residues. Germline V CDR1 and CDR2: LNHDA, SQIVND (reference sequence). Trimming took off 4 bases at V and 7 bases at J, with 8 bases between the two ends. The CDR3 region is CASSKGGNSPLHF. The CDR3 DNA is TGTGCCAGTAGTAAGGGGGGGAATTCACCCCTCCACTTT.

The CDR3 loop reads CASSREKVSLTEAFF. The CDR3 DNA reads as TGCGCCAGCAGCCGAGAGAAAGTGAGTTTAACTGAAGCTTTCTTT. The chain couples TRBV4-3 to TRBJ1-1; D remains ambiguous. Trimming removed 4 bases at V and 5 bases at J, with 17 bases between. The CDR3 has 15 amino acids. Germline V gives CDR1 LGHNA, CDR2 YSLEER.

This chain joins TRBV9 and TRBJ2-7; D is possibly TRBD2 (6 bases). The length of the CDR3 is 13 residues. Deletions cut 3 bases from V and 5 bases from J, with 12 bases between. CDR1 is SGDLS, CDR2 YYNGEE, per germline. CDR3 bases: TGTGCCAGCAGCGCCGGCGGGGTGGACGAGCAGTACTTC. It encodes CASSAGGVDEQYF.

The chain links TRBV2 to TRBJ1-5; no reliable D call. CDR1 is SNHLY, CDR2 FYNNEI, per germline. This CDR3 is 14 amino acids long. Trimming shortened V by 4 bases and J by 0 bases, and 7 bases separated the two germline ends. In DNA form, the CDR3 reads TGTGCCAGCAGTGTTAGGTATAGCAATCAGCCCCAGCATTTT. Its translation: CASSVRYSNQPQHF. The full variable domain, its missing parts supplied by reference TRBV2 and TRBJ1-5, is EPEVTQTPSHQVTQMGQEVILRCVPISNHLYFYWYRQILGQKVEFLVSFYNNEISEKSEIFDDQFSVERPDGSNFTLKIRSTKLEDSAMYFCASSVRYSNQPQHFGDGTRLSIL.

The chain recombines TRBV7-2 with TRBJ2-7; weak D call: TRBD1 (6 bases). In germline, CDR1 is SGHTA, CDR2 FQGNSA. Between the trimmed V and J ends, which lost 5 bases and 4 bases, there was a span of 15 bases. The CDR3 runs to 14 residues. CDR3 residues: CASSPGSGDYEQYF. The CDR3 DNA reads TGTGCCAGCAGCCCTGGCTCAGGGGATTACGAGCAGTACTTC.

This chain uses TRBV15 with TRBJ2-3, with D possibly TRBD1 on 7 matching bases. CDR1 is LNHNV, CDR2 YYDKDF, per germline (reference sequence). The CDR3 is 13 residues long. V was pared by 5 bases and J by 4 bases, with 10 bases between. CDR3 in DNA: TGTGCCACCAGCCTCAGGGGGGCAGATACGCAGTATTTT. Translation: CATSLRGADTQYF.

This chain links TRBV4-3 with TRBJ2-1; 8 nucleotides match TRBD1. J lost 5 bases, V lost 4 bases, and 7 bases had no gene match. There are 15 residues in the CDR3. Germline loops: CDR1 LGHNA, CDR2 YSLEER. CDR3 sequence reads: CASSPRTGSDNEQFF. The CDR3 nucleotides are TGCGCCAGCAGCCCAAGGACAGGGTCGGACAATGAGCAGTTCTTC.

The genes are TRBV10-1 and TRBJ2-7; perhaps TRBD1 as D (5 bases). This CDR3 comprises 14 residues. Looked up from germline, CDR1 is WNHNN and CDR2 is SYGVQD (reference sequence). V gave up 5 bases and J gave up 4 bases, with 15 bases separating them. As DNA, the CDR3 is TGCGCCAGCAGTATCAGGGAAGCCCCGTACGAGCAGTACTTC. As protein: CASSIREAPYEQYF.

The chain uses TRBV7-8 and TRBJ1-5; 8 positions agree with TRBD1. V gave up 3 bases and J gave up 7 bases; unmatched junction bases: 5. The germline V gene encodes CDR1 SGHVS and CDR2 FQNEAQ. The CDR3 has 14 residues. As DNA, the CDR3 is TGTGCCAGCAGCTTTGGACAGGGCAGACAGCCCCAGCATTTT. Translated, it gives CASSFGQGRQPQHF.

The V call is TRBV28, the J call TRBJ1-2, with TRBD1 as a possible D gene (5 bases). V lost 3 bases and J 2 bases, leaving 19 bases between the germline ends. The CDR3 loop spans 17 amino acids. CDR1 is MDHEN, CDR2 SYDVKM, per germline. The CDR3 DNA follows: TGTGCCAGCAGTTTGGGCCCCGACAGATTGGCGAACTATGGCTACACCTTC. Residues: CASSLGPDRLANYGYTF.

This sequence joins TRBV6-6 and TRBJ2-7; D tentatively reads TRBD1 or TRBD2 (6 bases each). V was shortened by 0 bases and J by 2 bases, with 11 bases between the two germline ends. This CDR3 region has 15 residues. Per germline, CDR1 MNHNY and CDR2 SVGAGI (reference sequence). CDR3 sequence: CASSYSRGVAYEQYF. The DNA of the CDR3 is TGTGCCAGCAGTTACTCGAGGGGGGTCGCCTACGAGCAGTACTTC.

The chain has TRBV5-6 and TRBJ1-1, with no clear D. V was trimmed by 4 bases and J by 0 bases, leaving 16 bases between them. The CDR3 has 16 residues. The V gene's germline CDR1 is SGHDT and CDR2 YYEEEE. The CDR3 reads CASSRRPHRMNTEAFF. The CDR3 DNA is TGTGCCAGCAGCCGGAGGCCCCACCGGATGAACACTGAAGCTTTCTTT.

The J gene is TRBJ1-5, the V gene TRBV6-2 or TRBV6-3, with unresolved D. V was trimmed by 2 bases and J by 6 bases, leaving 8 bases between them. The CDR3 runs to 13 residues. Germline assignment: CDR1 MNHEY and CDR2 SVGEGT. The CDR3: CASSYVGSQPQHF. The CDR3, as DNA: TGTGCCAGCAGTTACGTGGGGTCTCAGCCCCAGCATTTT.

The chain couples TRBV2 to TRBJ2-1, with TRBD1 matching over 8 bases. Germline V CDR1 and CDR2: SNHLY, FYNNEI. The trim removed 5 bases at V and 2 bases at J, leaving 8 bases unmatched. The CDR3 is 16 residues long. The CDR3 loop is CASSSTGQGTYNEQFF. CDR3 sequence (DNA): TGTGCCAGCAGTTCGACCGGACAGGGCACCTACAATGAGCAGTTCTTC.

The chain links TRBV19 to TRBJ1-2, with D hard to call. This CDR3 has 14 residues. Germline CDR1 LNHDA, CDR2 SQIVND (reference sequence). Deletions cut 9 bases from V and 7 bases from J, with 21 bases between. The CDR3: CASNELGPPTGYTF. The CDR3 bases are TGTGCCAGCAACGAACTCGGGCCACCCACTGGCTACACCTTC.

The chain carries TRBV5-8 and TRBJ1-2; D might be TRBD1 (5 bases). Germline assignment: CDR1 SGHTS and CDR2 YDEGEE. V was trimmed by 4 bases and J by 2 bases, leaving 15 bases between them. This CDR3 is 15 amino acids long. CDR3 in DNA: TGTGCCAGCAGCGCGCGGCGGGGGACCAACTATGGCTACACCTTC. Encoded protein: CASSARRGTNYGYTF.

The J gene is TRBJ1-1, the V gene TRBV6-2 or TRBV6-3; 8 bases match TRBD1. V lost 2 bases to trimming and J lost 6 bases; unmatched junction nucleotides: 8. The length of the CDR3 is 15 residues. The germline V gene has CDR1 MNHEY and CDR2 SVGEGT. CDR3 in DNA: TGTGCCAGCAGTTACGGGTCAGGGGGCCCGTCTGAAGCTTTCTTT. It specifies CASSYGSGGPSEAFF.

This rearrangement joins TRBV6-6 to TRBJ1-1; TRBD1 is a possible D gene (6 bases). CDR3 size: 15 residues. Germline V lookup: CDR1 MNHNY, CDR2 SVGAGI (reference sequence). Trimming left V 0 bases short and J 2 bases short, with 10 bases between. The CDR3 region has the DNA TGTGCCAGCAGTTACTCTCGCAGGGGAAACACTGAAGCTTTCTTT. This codes for CASSYSRRGNTEAFF.

J is TRBJ1-5 and V is TRBV5-1; D perhaps matches TRBD1 (5 bases). Germline assignment: CDR1 SGHRS and CDR2 YFSETQ. V was pared by 0 bases and J by 6 bases, with 13 bases between. This CDR3 spans 15 amino acids. As DNA, the CDR3 is TGCGCCAGCAGCTTGGAGTGGGGGGGAACTCAGCCCCAGCATTTT. Protein: CASSLEWGGTQPQHF.

J is TRBJ1-1 and V is TRBV19, with a possible D match to TRBD1 (5 bases). Trimming shortened V by 1 base and J by 1 base, and 10 bases separated the two germline ends. The CDR3 totals 15 residues. Germline-derived CDR1 and CDR2 are LNHDA and SQIVND (reference sequence). The CDR3 bases are TGTGCCAGTAGTATAGTCGCAGGGTCGAACACTGAAGCTTTCTTT. Its protein is CASSIVAGSNTEAFF.

This chain links TRBV4-3 with TRBJ1-6; 9 nucleotides agree with TRBD1. Trimming removed 0 bases from V and 7 bases from J; junction bases left unmatched: 7. The CDR3 totals 17 residues. CDR1 and CDR2 (germline): LGHNA, YSLEER. This CDR3 is CASSQDMGTGRNSPLHF. The CDR3 DNA reads TGCGCCAGCAGCCAAGATATGGGGACAGGGCGGAATTCACCCCTCCACTTT.

CDR3 nucleotide sequence: TGTGCCAGTAGTGGTACAGAGAACACTGAAGCTTTCTTT. This translates into CASSGTENTEAFF. The J gene is TRBJ1-1, the V gene TRBV19; D not resolved. From germline, CDR1 is LNHDA and CDR2 SQIVND (reference sequence). This CDR3 comprises 13 residues. V lost 5 bases and J lost 1, with 8 bases in between.

The chain has TRBV3-1 (or the pseudogene TRBV3-2) and TRBJ2-7, with TRBD1 as a possible D gene (6 bases). With 1 base removed from V and 5 bases from J, the gap between germline ends came to 12 bases. This CDR3 comprises 14 residues. CDR1 is LGHDT, CDR2 YNNKEL, per germline (reference sequence). CDR3 DNA sequence: TGTGCCAGCAGCCAAGCCCTAGACAGGAACGAGCAGTACTTC. Translating gives CASSQALDRNEQYF.

The chain employs TRBV6-5 and TRBJ1-1; weak D call: TRBD1 (5 bases). This CDR3 contains 15 residues. With 0 bases removed from V and 2 bases from J, the gap between germline ends came to 10 bases. Germline V gene data show CDR1 as MNHEY and CDR2 as SVGAGI. CDR3 residues: CASSYSRQGNTEAFF. The DNA for the CDR3 is TGTGCCAGCAGTTACTCGCGGCAGGGAAACACTGAAGCTTTCTTT.

This clone was seen a handful of times. The chain is built from TRBV15 and TRBJ1-1; D not resolved. Between the trimmed V and J ends, which lost 4 bases and 7 bases, there was a span of 19 bases. The germline gives CDR1 LNHNV, CDR2 YYDKDF (reference sequence). This CDR3 has 15 amino acids. For the CDR3, the DNA is TGTGCCACCAGCACATACCCAGCGTCCCGAGGTGAAGCTTTCTTT. Its protein is CATSTYPASRGEAFF.

This rearrangement joins TRBV6-5 to TRBJ1-1; D is perhaps TRBD1 (5 bases). CDR1 is MNHEY, CDR2 SVGAGI, per germline. There are 13 residues in the CDR3. The V end lost 6 bases, the J end lost 2 bases, and 10 bases lay between the germline ends. The CDR3 nucleotides are TGTGCCAGCAGGAAACAGGAAAACACTGAAGCTTTCTTT. Translating it yields CASRKQENTEAFF.

The chain combines TRBV3-1 (or the pseudogene TRBV3-2) with TRBJ2-5, with 12 nucleotides matching TRBD2. Germline CDR1 reads LGHDT; CDR2 reads YNNKEL (reference sequence). V lost 4 bases, J lost 4 bases, and 22 bases stayed unmatched. The length of the CDR3 is 21 residues. The CDR3 region has the DNA TGTGCCAGCAGCCGCTTTGGGTCTAGCGGGGGGGCTAATGTGGGAGGAGAGACCCAGTACTTC. It codes for CASSRFGSSGGANVGGETQYF.